The sequence of this T cell receptor (beta chain) was determined in a study of cytomegalovirus exposure and HLA in healthy donors. The study, taken as a whole, reports: Common viral pathogens seemed, in a later analysis, to connect with several of the most significant clusters. Later findings reportedly placed an Asian-associated ancestry cluster below the approximately 670-donor mean for N-insertions. The sole available immune exposure information was CMV serostatus.

Concerning this clone: Its antigen is currently unknown.

The germline CDR1 and CDR2 sequences are SGHRS and YFSETQ. Trimming removed 3 bases from V and 4 bases from J; junction bases left unmatched: 5. This CDR3 comprises 15 residues. Nominally healthy donors were sampled, though unrecorded immune exposures were likely. The PCR employed 60 Vbeta primers together with 13 Jbeta primers. Measured with immunoSEQ multiplex PCR; TCRdb has only the in-frame clones, and not every one. Of around 190,000 clones in the sample, approximately 86% are singletons; the top ten hold more than 1.5%. The receptor's source is a woman under 30 in good health and CMV-seronegative. The specimen sequenced was PBMCs. The genes are TRBV5-1 and TRBJ2-2; 8 bases are shared with TRBD2. CDR3 DNA sequence: TGCGCCAGCAGCTCGGGACTAGTGTCCACCGGGGAGCTGTTTTTT. Translating gives CASSSGLVSTGELFF.